This TCR beta chain is drawn from a study of beta chain features in type 1 diabetes (dated by TCRdb to the late 2010s). Concerning the study at large: Mean age, gender distribution, total cell number and subset yield were not different between patients and healthy donors. A total of 100 million to 110 million sorted cells were examined across all samples, and a strong correlation was observed between cell number per subset and RNA yield. In the study, TCRB repertoires of sorted circulating CD4+ T cell subsets from recently diagnosed type 1 diabetes patients were compared with those of matched healthy donors. Naive and central memory subsets were obtained from all 28 donors, but regulatory and stem cell-like memory subsets were isolated from only 8 patients and about 8 healthy donors. Results and caveats for the whole study, not just this receptor: Naive, central memory and regulatory TCRB repertoires appeared to be more similar among patients than among healthy donors. Because cDNA rather than genomic DNA was sequenced, highly expressing activated cells could have been over-represented, although no difference in activation and CD3 levels was found between groups. Patients with type 1 diabetes made fewer insertions and deleted more nucleotides at VDJ recombination sites, implying thymic rearrangement abnormalities. A moderate but significant shortening of TCRB CDR3 length was observed in type 1 diabetes patients in all four CD4+ subsets. Because the HLA sub-analyses included only small numbers of individuals, any influence of HLA type on TCRB rearrangement was left unresolved. Shorter templates might have been favored by PCR, but patient and control samples were amplified and corrected together, so both groups would have been affected equally by any skew.

Each donor gave one peripheral blood draw, averaging roughly 100 mL, which was collected into heparinised tubes. Naive, central memory, regulatory and stem cell-like memory CD4+ T cells were sorted on a BD FACSAria II using a panel including CD45RO, CCR7, CD25, CD127, CD95 and CD27. Purity was above 98% for every sorted population. PBMCs were isolated immediately by Lymphoprep density gradient centrifugation and stained directly without culture. So that batch effects would be minimized, each experiment stained and sorted samples in pairs, pairing one healthy donor with one patient. A remark on this clone: Its antigen has not been determined. One base away there is no much larger clone; base qualities are not given.

The entire isolated RNA was reverse transcribed using the High Capacity cDNA Reverse Transcription Kit, and thus expressed TCRB transcripts were sequenced. Deep immunoSEQ sequencing was applied to naive, central memory and regulatory T cell samples, giving an average of about 3.4 million total reads per sample. After sorted cells were lysed in RLT buffer, RNA was extracted with DNase-treated RNeasy Micro or Mini kits, with the choice depending on cell number. Each cell subset was processed separately to prevent cross-contamination, with patient and healthy donor samples processed together. The immunoSEQ multiplex PCR was used to amplify TCRB sequences from cDNA, generating 87-bp fragments that spanned the CDR3 region. Sequencing of the amplicons was done on the Illumina HiSeq platform. The original pipeline was this. PCR bias was corrected computationally using synthetic template baselines, and reads within Hamming distance 2 were collapsed, with unmergeable singletons discarded. Reads were aligned to IMGT to assign V, D and J genes, CDR3 length, and insertions or deletions at six rearrangement sites. Within each subset, clonotype counts were normalized to sorted cell number, after which true diversity and Gini coefficients were computed with the tcR R package. The overlap coefficient, calculated on TCRB nucleotide sequences, was used to quantify repertoire sharing. As a proxy for the pre-selection repertoire, out-of-frame TCRB sequences from naive cells were analyzed. As stored in TCRdb, this immuneACCESS dataset retains in-frame rearrangements with V and J assigned. A fraction of the clones does not appear; measured against another copy, unresolved V genes explain less than half of the discrepancy, and the remainder lacks a known reason. That table supplies the V and J calls and clone size; D and trimming were determined from the DNA. This sample lists 200,000 to 300,000 clones; 20% were detected once. The ten largest clones take up less than 0.035% of the sample.

The cysteine opens and the phenylalanine closes a CDR3 of 14 amino acids. Solely the CDR3 DNA is kept, with 42 bases framed from the first base. At the junction V is shortened by 5 bases and J by 0 bases, with 11 bases in between. From the germline V gene, CDR1 is SGHTA and CDR2 is FQGNSA. The sequence derives from a woman between 40 and 55 years old with type 1 diabetes. The sequence joins TRBV7-2 to TRBJ2-7; the D gene is possibly TRBD2, with 5 bases matching. Sequencing was carried out using naive CD4+ T cells from blood. The cell subset or site label here, explained by the study, means: true naive CD4+ T cells. The nucleotide sequence is TGTGCCAGCAGCCACCCCCGGGGCTCCTACGAGCAGTACTTC. Translated, this gives CASSHPRGSYEQYF.